This T cell receptor beta chain comes out of a study of molecular identifiers for immune sequencing clone quantification. Many counts were recorded for this clonotype. Its target is not known. Naive CD8 T cells were sorted as CD8+CD4-CCR7+CD45RA+. Preparation of the bulk TCR libraries relied on previously described methods and listed TCR primers. TCRdb re-derived calls from the PCR reads in MiXCR, one entry per CDR3 protein. The data show just under 65,000 distinct CDR3 sequences, around 19% seen once. V was clipped by 0 bases and J by 8 bases, with 5 bases between them. CDR1 MGHRA and CDR2 YSYEKL come from the germline V gene. The CDR3 has 12 residues. Overall study results and limits: Detecting spiked Jurkat TCR RNA from one cell among about a million naive cells was reportedly possible. It was shown that clones above 20 RNA copies held over 99% of effector molecules, but under 1% in naive cells.

The rearrangement joins TRBV4-1 to TRBJ2-1; D uncertain. Material for sequencing was naive CD8+ T cells from blood, with Jurkat cell RNA spiked in. The subset: FACS-sorted CD8+CD4-CCR7+CD45RA+ naive T cells. This sequence originates from a human donor in good health. Some libraries in this study had Jurkat cell RNA spiked in. DNA for the CDR3: TGCGCCAGCAGCCAAGAACGAGATGAGCAGTTCTTC. It translates to CASSQERDEQFF.